Below, 19 T cell receptor beta chains from the same sample are listed, as sequenced in a study of T cells in Graves' hyperthyroidism and ophthalmopathy. Amplification of TCR beta CDR3 regions used RNA as the template. Researchers ran a first-round RT-PCR on the TCR CDR3 using the HTBI primer set. Each CDR3 protein is one row after TCRdb ran MiXCR on the multiplex PCR reads. The sample lists more than 500,000 distinct CDR3 sequences, 15% to 20% seen once, with 25% to 35% in the top ten. The sample comprised blood. These receptors were taken from a woman in her twenties or thirties with Graves' ophthalmopathy.

This clonotype has at least ten counts. The chain employs TRBV28 and TRBJ2-7, with D perhaps matching TRBD1 or TRBD2 (5 bases each). Germline-derived CDR1 and CDR2 are MDHEN and SYDVKM. Between the trimmed V and J ends, which lost 7 bases and 6 bases, there was a span of 19 bases. The CDR3 loop spans 14 amino acids. The CDR3 coding sequence is TGTGCCAGCACCATCGAATCAAAGAGGGGCGAGCAGTACTTC. Its translation is CASTIESKRGEQYF. Full variable domain (rest looked up from reference TRBV28 and TRBJ2-7): DVKVTQSSRYLVKRTGEKVFLECVQDMDHENMFWYRQDPGLGLRLIYFSYDVKMKEKGDIPEGYSVSREKKERFSLILESASTNQTSMYLCASTIESKRGEQYFGPGTRLTVT.

The sample holds a few counts of this clonotype. This sequence joins TRBV11-2 and TRBJ2-5; D might be TRBD1 (6 bases). Trimming shortened V by 6 bases and J by 5 bases, and 13 bases separated the two germline ends. Germline CDR1 SGHAT, CDR2 FQNNGV. CDR3 length equals 13 residues. CDR3 DNA: TGTGCCAGCAGGGCACAGGGCAGGGAGACCCAGTACTTC. Encoded protein: CASRAQGRETQYF.

Ten or more counts support this clonotype. The chain uses TRBV7-2 and TRBJ2-3; D gene uncertain. Trimming shortened V by 2 bases and J by 0 bases, and 9 bases separated the two germline ends. Looked up from germline, CDR1 is SGHTA and CDR2 is FQGNSA. The CDR3 consists of 15 residues. CDR3 in amino acids: CASSLTATSTDTQYF. For the CDR3, the DNA is TGTGCCAGCAGCTTAACGGCTACTAGCACAGATACGCAGTATTTT. The variable domain in full, completed from reference TRBV7-2 and TRBJ2-3, reads GAGVSQSPSNKVTEKGKDVELRCDPISGHTALYWYRQSLGQGLEFLIYFQGNSAPDKSGLPSDRFSAERTGGSVSTLTIQRTQQEDSAVYLCASSLTATSTDTQYFGPGTRLTVL.

V gene TRBV28 combines with J gene TRBJ2-5, with TRBD2 matching 8 bases. J was trimmed by 5 bases and V by 6 bases; bases with no gene match: 26. The CDR3 is 20 residues long. CDR1 is MDHEN and CDR2 is SYDVKM in the germline V gene. CDR3 in amino acids: CASSSTHRELSGGPSETQYF. CDR3 nucleotides: TGTGCCAGCAGCTCCACCCACAGGGAGCTGAGCGGGGGACCCTCCGAGACCCAGTACTTC.

This chain joins TRBV7-6 and TRBJ1-1; D is unresolved. V was trimmed by 11 bases and J by 1 base, leaving 14 bases between them. Germline lookup yields CDR1 SGHVS and CDR2 FNYEAQ. The CDR3 is 13 residues long. This CDR3 reads CASWSWGNTEAFF. In DNA, the CDR3 is TGTGCCTCCTGGTCCTGGGGGAACACTGAAGCTTTCTTT.

The rearrangement uses TRBV24-1 and TRBJ1-2; no clear D. The CDR3 totals 13 residues. The V and J ends lost 3 bases and 3 bases respectively, with 7 bases between them. Germline V gene sequence: CDR1 KGHDR, CDR2 SFDVKD. The CDR3 is CATSDRQDYGYTF. As DNA, the CDR3 is TGTGCCACCAGTGATCGCCAGGACTATGGCTACACCTTC.

This clonotype was observed many times. CDR3 amino acids: CASSRETLSSYNEQFF. DNA for the CDR3: TGTGCCAGCAGCCGCGAGACGCTTAGCTCCTACAATGAGCAGTTCTTC. The chain is built from TRBV7-2 and TRBJ2-1; no clear D. V was clipped by 5 bases and J by 0 bases, with 14 bases between them. The CDR3 sequence is 16 residues long. Germline V gives CDR1 SGHTA, CDR2 FQGNSA. Looking up the rest from reference TRBV7-2 and TRBJ2-1 gives the full variable domain: GAGVSQSPSNKVTEKGKDVELRCDPISGHTALYWYRQSLGQGLEFLIYFQGNSAPDKSGLPSDRFSAERTGGSVSTLTIQRTQQEDSAVYLCASSRETLSSYNEQFFGPGTRLTVL.

V is TRBV9 and J is TRBJ2-3; 7 positions agree with TRBD2. The CDR3 is 17 amino acids. V was pared by 2 bases and J by 0 bases, with 9 bases of the junction left unmatched. The V gene's germline CDR1 is SGDLS and CDR2 YYNGEE. CDR3 amino acids: CASSVIAGDSSTDTQYF. The CDR3 DNA follows: TGTGCCAGCAGCGTGATAGCGGGTGACTCTAGCACAGATACGCAGTATTTT.

CDR3 protein: CASTRAGSYEQYF. The CDR3 DNA is TGTGCCAGCACCCGGGCGGGGTCCTACGAGCAGTACTTC. This rearrangement joins TRBV27 to TRBJ2-7, with D perhaps matching TRBD2 (6 bases). This CDR3 has 13 residues. CDR1 and CDR2 from the germline V gene are MNHEY and SMNVEV (reference sequence). V lost 7 bases and J 1 base, leaving 11 bases between the germline ends.

The chain recombines TRBV15 with TRBJ1-2, with a tentative D call TRBD1 (6 bases). The germline gives CDR1 LNHNV, CDR2 YYDKDF (reference sequence). The CDR3 is made up of 15 amino acids. The V end was cut by 5 bases, the J end by 2 bases, with 15 bases between. CDR3 sequence reads: CATSSRRGDNYGYTF. CDR3 DNA sequence: TGTGCCACCAGCTCCCGCAGGGGAGACAACTATGGCTACACCTTC.

This clonotype has only one observation. J is TRBJ1-3 and V is TRBV4-1; 11 bases align to TRBD1. V was clipped by 3 bases and J by 0 bases; unmatched bases: 22. The CDR3 loop spans 23 amino acids. The germline V gene has CDR1 MGHRA and CDR2 YSYEKL. Here the CDR3 reads CASSQITALGQGARKGSGNTIYF. In nucleotides, the CDR3 is TGCGCCAGCAGCCAGATAACGGCCTTAGGACAGGGGGCCCGCAAAGGCTCTGGAAACACCATATATTTT.

This clonotype was detected only a few times. The chain joins TRBV4-1 to TRBJ2-7; 9 positions agree with TRBD2. The ends lost 4 bases at V and 6 bases at J; junction bases unmatched: 4. Germline lookup yields CDR1 MGHRA and CDR2 YSYEKL. This CDR3 is 13 amino acids long. The CDR3 sequence is CASSLGGGGEQYF. The CDR3, as DNA: TGCGCCAGCAGCCTCGGCGGGGGGGGCGAGCAGTACTTC.

This chain's CDR3 is CASSLDWVSTDTQYF. CDR3 sequence (DNA): TGTGCCAGCAGCTTAGACTGGGTTAGCACAGATACGCAGTATTTT. The rearrangement joins TRBV7-2 to TRBJ2-3; D remains unclear. V lost 1 base and J 0 bases, leaving 8 bases between the germline ends. CDR3 length: 15 residues. Germline values: CDR1 SGHTA, CDR2 FQGNSA.

This clonotype is a singleton in its sample. At one boundary the junction diverges from the germline segment, which might be a read error. V gene TRBV7-9 combines with J gene TRBJ2-7; 10 nucleotides align to TRBD2. CDR1 SEHNR and CDR2 FQNEAQ come from the germline V gene (reference sequence). The CDR3 has 17 amino acids. The CDR3 loop is CAGSLPTSGTNRYEQYF. DNA of the CDR3: TGTGCCGGCAGCCTGCCCACTAGCGGGACGAATAGGTACGAGCAGTACTTC.

About this clonotype: It may be a read error: a sequence one base away is much more abundant. This chain links TRBV6-1 with TRBJ2-2, with TRBD1 matching 8 bases. Per germline, CDR1 MNHNS and CDR2 SASEGT. There are 12 residues in the CDR3. The J segment lost 6 bases and the V segment lost 6 bases, leaving 0 bases of the junction unmatched. The DNA of the CDR3 is TGTGCCAGCAGACAGGGGGCCGGGGAGCTGTTTTTT. It is translated as CASRQGAGELFF.

This clonotype was seen repeatedly, ten times or more. The chain employs TRBV28 and TRBJ2-5; 10 nucleotides align to TRBD2. V lost 2 bases and J lost 3; bases outside the gene matches: 3. Germline lookup yields CDR1 MDHEN and CDR2 SYDVKM. The CDR3 extends over 15 amino acids. CDR3 sequence: CASSLRLAGEETQYF. Here the CDR3 DNA reads TGTGCCAGCAGTTTAAGGCTAGCGGGGGAAGAGACCCAGTACTTC.

Many counts were recorded for this clonotype. The chain has TRBV6-6 and TRBJ1-2; D call uncertain. The CDR3 has 13 amino acids. The germline gives CDR1 MNHNY, CDR2 SVGAGI (reference sequence). The V gene lost 0 bases and the J gene lost 3 bases, with 5 bases spanning the gap. DNA for the CDR3: TGTGCCAGCAGTTACTCGCCGGACTATGGCTACACCTTC. Protein sequence: CASSYSPDYGYTF.

About this clonotype: A much more abundant neighbour one base away suggests this may be a read error. The genes are TRBV11-1 and TRBJ1-3; D ambiguous. The CDR3 has 11 amino acids. V was trimmed by 5 bases and J by 11 bases, leaving 10 bases between them. The germline V gene encodes CDR1 SGHAT and CDR2 FQDESV (reference sequence). The CDR3 loop is CASSPVTAIYF. CDR3 nucleotides: TGTGCCAGCAGCCCGGTTACAGCCATATATTTT. The full variable domain, completed using reference TRBV11-1 and TRBJ1-3, is EAEVAQSPRYKITEKSQAVAFWCDPISGHATLYWYRQILGQGPELLVQFQDESVVDDSQLPKDRFSAERLKGVDSTLKIQPAELGDSAMYLCASSPVTAIYFGEGSWLTVV.

This clonotype occurred many times. This chain links TRBV20-1 with TRBJ2-1, with 9 bases matching TRBD2. Germline CDR1 DFQATT, CDR2 SNEGSKA (reference sequence). This CDR3 has 13 amino acids. J lost 7 bases, V lost 5 bases, and 6 bases had no gene match. CDR3 DNA: TGCAGTGCTCGGGCGGGAGGGGGGAATGAGCAGTTCTTC. This encodes CSARAGGGNEQFF.